This note documents a single T cell receptor beta chain sequence. The antigen is unknown. The sample belongs to a study of cytomegalovirus exposure and HLA in healthy donors. Overall study results and limits: Later analysis identified several of the most significant clusters that appeared linked to common viral pathogens.

The PCR ran on 60 Vbeta and 13 Jbeta primers. Clones were sequenced by immunoSEQ multiplex PCR, and TCRdb holds only the in-frame ones, with some missing. The sample holds approximately 100,000 clones. The V and J ends lost 4 bases and 5 bases respectively, with 22 bases between them. The germline V gene encodes CDR1 SGHKS and CDR2 YYEKEE (reference sequence). This CDR3 spans 17 amino acids. V and J are TRBV5-5 and TRBJ1-5, with D maybe TRBD1 (6 bases). The sample consisted of PBMCs. This receptor was obtained from a man in his forties or fifties in good health and CMV-seronegative. CDR3 sequence: CASSPTSGGGRDQPQHF. The CDR3 coding sequence is TGTGCCAGCAGCCCGACCTCGGGAGGGGGAAGGGATCAGCCCCAGCATTTT.